A single sample gave rise to the 9 T cell receptor beta chains below, sequenced in a study of T cells after yellow fever vaccination. TCRdb re-derived calls from the 5' RACE reads in MiXCR, one entry per CDR3 protein. The sample holds some 340,000 distinct CDR3 sequences, around 10% seen once. Sequenced material: CD4+ T cells sorted from PBMCs, taken 45 days after the yellow fever booster vaccination. These receptor sequences come from a man aged 18 to 29 who received the YFV17D yellow fever vaccine.

This chain joins TRBV3-1 and TRBJ1-1; weak D call: TRBD1 (5 bases). Looked up from germline, CDR1 is LGHDT and CDR2 is YNNKEL (reference sequence). The CDR3 covers 13 residues. V gave up 6 bases and J gave up 1 base, with 9 bases separating them. This chain's CDR3 is CASRPGTNTEAFF. As DNA, the CDR3 is TGTGCCAGCAGGCCCGGGACGAACACTGAAGCTTTCTTT.

This clonotype was detected a few times. The rearrangement joins TRBV5-4 to TRBJ1-4; maybe TRBD1 (6 bases). There are 14 residues in the CDR3. Trimming pared 2 bases from V and 6 bases from J, leaving 11 bases between. Germline values: CDR1 SGHNT, CDR2 YYREEE (reference sequence). The CDR3 spells CASSLGQPDEKLFF. DNA for the CDR3: TGTGCCAGCAGCTTAGGACAGCCGGATGAAAAACTGTTTTTT.

In this sample, this clonotype turned up once. This may be a read error: a much more frequent sequence differs by one nucleotide. The chain joins TRBV5-1 to TRBJ1-4, with TRBD1 as a possible D gene (6 bases). This CDR3 contains 14 residues. Per germline, CDR1 SGHRS and CDR2 YFSETQ. The CDR3 region has the DNA TGCGCCAGCAGGCAGGGGAAGGTTAATGAAGAACTGTTTTTT. It codes for CASRQGKVNEELFF.

This clonotype was seen repeatedly, ten times or more. The chain combines TRBV5-6 with TRBJ1-3, with no clear D. Deletions cut 1 base from V and 0 bases from J, with 11 bases between. Germline V CDR1 and CDR2: SGHDT, YYEEEE. CDR3 length: 16 residues. CDR3 nucleotides: TGTGCCAGCAGCTTGTCTCCTGATCTCTCTGGAAACACCATATATTTT. Its translation: CASSLSPDLSGNTIYF.

This clonotype was counted a few times. This sequence joins TRBV5-1 and TRBJ1-6, with D maybe TRBD1 (6 bases). The germline V gene encodes CDR1 SGHRS and CDR2 YFSETQ. This CDR3 has 17 residues. Trimming removed 0 bases at V and 7 bases at J, with 17 bases between. In DNA, the CDR3 is TGCGCCAGCAGCTTGGAGGCAGGGGCGAATCTGAATTCACCCCTCCACTTT. Protein product: CASSLEAGANLNSPLHF.

There are many counts of this clonotype. The rearrangement links TRBV7-6 to TRBJ2-4; D gene uncertain. This CDR3 has 16 amino acids. Germline CDR1 reads SGHVS; CDR2 reads FNYEAQ. V shed 0 bases and J shed 4 bases, with 13 bases lying between them. The CDR3 DNA is TGTGCCAGCAGCTTAGCGAAGGGCAGGACGAAAAACATTCAGTACTTC. Encoded protein: CASSLAKGRTKNIQYF.

This chain uses TRBV12-3 or TRBV12-4 with TRBJ2-4; perhaps TRBD1 as D (5 bases). Trimming took off 10 bases at V and 6 bases at J, with 16 bases between the two ends. This CDR3 has 13 amino acids. The CDR3: CATGPSGLNIQYF. CDR3 DNA: TGTGCCACCGGCCCCTCAGGGCTAAACATTCAGTACTTC.

This clonotype was seen a few times. The genes are TRBV18 and TRBJ1-6; no firm D call. Per germline, CDR1 KGHSH and CDR2 LQKENI. The CDR3 spans 16 residues. V was shortened by 2 bases and J by 5 bases, with 13 bases between the two germline ends. The CDR3 loop reads CASSPTDIINNSPLHF. The DNA for the CDR3 is TGTGCCAGCTCACCAACAGATATTATTAATAATTCACCCCTCCACTTT.

This clonotype was picked up a small number of times. CDR3 sequence reads: CASSLVDGSTDTQYF. The CDR3 DNA follows: TGTGCCAGCAGCTTAGTGGACGGGAGCACAGATACGCAGTATTTT. The chain combines TRBV7-2 with TRBJ2-3; D remains ambiguous. The V and J ends lost 1 base and 0 bases respectively, with 8 bases between them. CDR3 length: 15 residues. Germline loops: CDR1 SGHTA, CDR2 FQGNSA.